This entry lists 7 T cell receptor beta chains sequenced from one sample in a study of T cell repertoires in aging, cancer and after chemotherapy. The template was genomic DNA from peripheral blood, not RNA. A mixed TRB-A/B primer pool amplified rearranged TRB by multiplex touch-down PCR. TCRdb itself ran the multiplex PCR reads through MiXCR, one entry per CDR3 protein. Counted here are 2,500 to 3,000 distinct CDR3 sequences, about 23% occurring once; the ten biggest clones make up 50% to 60%. Sequenced input: blood. Receptor source: a human donor with a solid tumor.

The chain combines TRBV10-3 with TRBJ2-6, with D unclear. Trimming took 3 bases from V and 1 from J, leaving 10 bases between them. The germline V gene has CDR1 ENHRY and CDR2 SYGVKD. The CDR3 sequence is 16 residues long. The CDR3 is CAISEARASGANVLTF. In DNA, the CDR3 is TGTGCCATCAGTGAAGCTAGGGCGTCTGGGGCCAACGTCCTGACTTTC.

This clonotype was seen a handful of times. The genes are TRBV20-1 and TRBJ2-7; 9 nucleotides agree with TRBD1. CDR3 length: 13 residues. V shed 7 bases, J shed 3 bases, and the junction held 7 bases outside the gene matches. Germline values: CDR1 DFQATT, CDR2 SNEGSKA (reference sequence). CDR3 in amino acids: CSVQGQGVYEQYF. CDR3 coding DNA: TGCAGTGTCCAGGGACAGGGTGTCTACGAGCAGTACTTC.

This clonotype is medium-sized. The V and J genes are TRBV27 and TRBJ2-2, with 10 bases aligning to TRBD2. Trimming took 7 bases from V and 4 from J; bases not matched to a gene: 3. Germline loops: CDR1 MNHEY, CDR2 SMNVEV (reference sequence). The length of the CDR3 is 14 residues. CDR3 amino acids: CASTSGGTTGELFF. The CDR3 DNA sequence: TGTGCCAGCACTAGCGGGGGAACCACCGGGGAGCTGTTTTTT.

With respect to this clonotype: A junction end diverges from the germline sequence, so it may reflect a read error. J is TRBJ1-2 and V is TRBV14; D not resolved. This CDR3 is built from 11 residues. Germline loops: CDR1 SGHDN, CDR2 FVKESK. The CDR3 sequence is CASSQANNLRF. The CDR3 DNA reads TGTGCCAGCAGCCAAGCTAACAATCTCCGCTTC.

The table lists this clonotype with a few counts. This chain joins TRBV6-5 and TRBJ1-4; no reliable D call. The CDR3 consists of 13 residues. CDR1 and CDR2 from the germline V gene are MNHEY and SVGAGI. V was clipped by 2 bases and J by 0 bases, with 1 base between them. In DNA form, the CDR3 reads TGTGCCAGCAGTTACACAACTAATGAAAAACTGTTTTTT. Protein: CASSYTTNEKLFF.

CDR3 nucleotides: TGTGCCAGCAGGGGACTAGCGGGAGGGTCCAGCGAGCAGTACTTC. Translating it yields CASRGLAGGSSEQYF. J is TRBJ2-7 and V is TRBV5-5; 16 bases are a match to TRBD2. The J segment lost 6 bases and the V segment lost 5 bases, leaving 5 bases of the junction unmatched. The CDR3 runs to 15 residues. Germline lookup yields CDR1 SGHKS and CDR2 YYEKEE (reference sequence).

This rearrangement joins TRBV5-1 to TRBJ2-5; D is perhaps TRBD2 (5 bases). CDR3 size: 15 residues. V was pared by 0 bases and J by 5 bases, with 14 bases between. Germline CDR1 is SGHRS and CDR2 is YFSETQ. The CDR3 sequence: CASSLDLAKQETQYF. In DNA, the CDR3 is TGCGCCAGCAGCTTGGACCTAGCTAAACAGGAGACCCAGTACTTC.